A selection of T cell receptor beta chains follows, all from one sample in a study of blood T cells in healthy people across ages. Each CDR3 protein is one row after TCRdb ran MiXCR on the 5' RACE reads. The sample shows over 450,000 distinct CDR3 sequences, about 25% of them seen only once. This sample was also put to use in a study of T cells of mothers and their children.

The sample taken for sequencing was blood. The receptors stem from a boy younger than 18 in good health. CDR3s include the opening cysteine and the closing phenylalanine or tryptophan. D genes are given only for firm matches. Some rows have no size entry. The others give once, few or many, or a class for an expanded clone.

v_gene,d_gene,j_gene,abundance,CDR3nt,CDR3aa
TRBV11-1,-,TRBJ2-1,few,TGCGCCAGCAGCTTAGTCCAGGGCGGCTACAATGAGCGGTTCTTC,CASSLVQGGYNERFF
TRBV20-1,-,TRBJ2-6,few,TGCAGTGCTGCCCAGGGGCCCCTCTCTGGGGCCAACGTCCTGACTTTC,CSAAQGPLSGANVLTF
TRBV14,TRBD2,TRBJ2-1,-,TGTGCCAGCAGCCAAGATGGGGGGGTCTCCTACAATGAGCAGTTCTTC,CASSQDGGVSYNEQFF
TRBV7-2,TRBD2,TRBJ2-3,-,TGTGCCAGCAGCTCGAGACTAGCGGGGGGTTATACGCAGTATTTT,CASSSRLAGGYTQYF
TRBV29-1,-,TRBJ1-2,few,TGCAGCGTTGATCTAGGAAGGGGAATGAGAGGCTACACCTTC,CSVDLGRGMRGYTF
TRBV21-1,-,TRBJ2-7,few,TGTGCCAGCAGCATAGGGTTACCCTTCTACGAGCAGTACTTC,CASSIGLPFYEQYF
TRBV5-1,-,TRBJ2-3,-,TGCGCCAGCAGCTGGGACGTTAGCACAGATACGCAGTATTTT,CASSWDVSTDTQYF
TRBV7-8,-,TRBJ2-7,-,TGTGCCAGCAGCTTAGTCAGTGAGCAGTACTTC,CASSLVSEQYF
TRBV5-1,TRBD2,TRBJ2-1,-,TGCGCCAGCAGCTTCGATAGCGGGAGGTATGTCAATGAGCAGTTCTTC,CASSFDSGRYVNEQFF
TRBV20-1,TRBD2,TRBJ2-1,-,TGCAGTGCTCGGGGGGGCCGAGCCAATGAGCAGTTCTTC,CSARGGRANEQFF
TRBV25-1,-,TRBJ2-7,-,TGTGCCAGCAGTGAATATGGAGGGTACTACGAGCAGTACTTC,CASSEYGGYYEQYF
TRBV20-1,-,TRBJ2-1,once,TGCAGTGCTCCTGTAAGGGGTGAGCAGTTCTTC,CSAPVRGEQFF
TRBV20-1,-,TRBJ2-5,-,TGCAGTGCTACACGAGCGGCAATCCAAGAGACCCAGTACTTC,CSATRAAIQETQYF